Shown below are 27 T cell receptor beta chains from a single sample sequenced in a study of T-cell reconstitution after alpha-beta-depleted transplantation in children. Researchers prepared the TCRbeta library using unique molecular identifiers, the study reports. TCRdb fed the PCR reads into MiXCR, producing one record per CDR3 protein. This sample carries hundreds of thousands of distinct CDR3 sequences, 15% to 20% of them seen once, and the ten largest clones take 1.1%. The sequenced sample was PBMCs from the stem cell graft donor, obtained from the stem cell graft. Receptors originate from a human donor who donated a stem cell graft to a child with acute myeloid leukemia.

The V and J genes are TRBV20-1 and TRBJ2-3, with 15 bases identical to TRBD2. Trimming took 0 bases from V and 1 from J; bases not matched to a gene: 8. Germline V gene lookup returns CDR1 DFQATT and CDR2 SNEGSKA (reference sequence). CDR3 length equals 19 residues. The CDR3 bases are TGCAGTGCTAGAGATCTCGGACTAGCGGGGGGGCCCGGCACAGATACGCAGTATTTT. Protein: CSARDLGLAGGPGTDTQYF.

This clonotype was picked up a small number of times. The rearrangement links TRBV28 to TRBJ2-3, with a weak D call TRBD2 (6 bases). The germline V and J ends were trimmed by 3 bases and 4 bases, with 17 bases remaining between them. Germline CDR1 MDHEN, CDR2 SYDVKM. This CDR3 region has 16 residues. The CDR3 reads CASSLPPGAGSDTQYF. The CDR3 DNA is TGTGCCAGCAGTTTGCCGCCCGGGGCGGGGTCAGATACGCAGTATTTT.

The chain employs TRBV24-1 and TRBJ1-1, with D maybe TRBD1 (6 bases). Germline CDR1 reads KGHDR; CDR2 reads SFDVKD. The length of the CDR3 is 13 residues. With 7 bases removed from V and 5 bases from J, the gap between germline ends came to 13 bases. CDR3 sequence: CATSRGEGTEAFF. CDR3 sequence (DNA): TGTGCCACCAGCAGGGGTGAGGGAACTGAAGCTTTCTTT.

V usage is TRBV12-3 or TRBV12-4 and J usage is TRBJ2-3, with D unclear. Trimming took off 5 bases at V and 0 bases at J, with 21 bases between the two ends. The length of the CDR3 is 18 residues. The CDR3 region has the DNA TGTGCCAGCAGTGACACGTTTTGGGTCGGAGCTAGCACAGATACGCAGTATTTT. Its translation: CASSDTFWVGASTDTQYF.

This clonotype showed up many times. The chain carries TRBV6-1 and TRBJ1-1; no clear D. The CDR3 length is 14 residues. V was trimmed by 0 bases and J by 5 bases, leaving 10 bases between them. The germline CDR1 and CDR2 sequences are MNHNS and SASEGT. The CDR3 sequence is CASSEAGRGTEAFF. CDR3 DNA: TGTGCCAGCAGTGAAGCGGGGAGAGGGACTGAAGCTTTCTTT.

V gene TRBV7-9 combines with J gene TRBJ1-1; 8 nucleotides agree with TRBD1. After removal of 2 bases from V and 4 bases from J, the junction contained 9 bases not matched to a gene. CDR3 length: 16 amino acids. Germline lookup yields CDR1 SEHNR and CDR2 FQNEAQ (reference sequence). The CDR3: CASSLLGTGRSTEAFF. The CDR3, as DNA: TGTGCCAGCAGCTTACTTGGGACAGGCCGGAGCACTGAAGCTTTCTTT.

This clonotype was recorded many times. The chain carries TRBV5-1 and TRBJ2-5; D not resolved. The V gene's germline CDR1 is SGHRS and CDR2 YFSETQ. CDR3 size: 14 residues. V lost 0 bases and J lost 5, with 11 bases in between. In DNA, the CDR3 is TGCGCCAGCAGCTTGGTGGTAGGTGGGGAGACCCAGTACTTC. Its translation: CASSLVVGGETQYF.

The chain employs TRBV20-1 and TRBJ2-7; D possibly corresponds to TRBD1 (7 bases). The CDR3 is 15 residues long. In germline, CDR1 is DFQATT, CDR2 SNEGSKA (reference sequence). Trimming left V 6 bases short and J 5 bases short, with 23 bases between. DNA for the CDR3: TGCAGTGCAGGGCCAAACAGGGGAGGCCGGCACGAGCAGTACTTC. Amino acids: CSAGPNRGGRHEQYF.

This clonotype occurred a few times. The J gene is TRBJ2-5, the V gene TRBV20-1; either TRBD1 or TRBD2 may supply D (6 bases each). Germline lookup yields CDR1 DFQATT and CDR2 SNEGSKA (reference sequence). V was clipped by 0 bases and J by 1 base, with 9 bases between them. The CDR3 has 14 amino acids. The DNA of the CDR3 is TGCAGTGCTAGAGATCGGGGGCCCCAAGAGACCCAGTACTTC. Translated, it gives CSARDRGPQETQYF.

The chain uses TRBV27 and TRBJ2-1, with 13 bases lining up with TRBD2. The CDR3 runs to 15 residues. In germline, CDR1 is MNHEY, CDR2 SMNVEV (reference sequence). V dropped 2 bases and J dropped 9; count of bases not matched to a gene: 4. This CDR3 reads CASSLVGTSGAEQFF. DNA for the CDR3: TGTGCCAGCAGTTTAGTCGGGACTAGCGGGGCTGAGCAGTTCTTC.

This chain uses TRBV7-8 with TRBJ2-5; the match to TRBD2 covers 9 bases. From germline, CDR1 is SGHVS and CDR2 FQNEAQ. The CDR3 spans 17 residues. J was trimmed by 5 bases and V by 1 base; bases with no gene match: 11. The CDR3 coding sequence is TGTGCCAGCAGCTTAGAGTGGGGGTTAGCGGGGGTGGAGACCCAGTACTTC. It encodes CASSLEWGLAGVETQYF. Supplemented by reference TRBV7-8 and TRBJ2-5, the full variable domain reads GAGVSQSPRYKVAKRGQDVALRCDPISGHVSLFWYQQALGQGPEFLTYFQNEAQLDKSGLPSDRFFAERPEGSVSTLKIQRTQQEDSAVYLCASSLEWGLAGVETQYFGPGTRLLVL.

The chain employs TRBV5-1 and TRBJ1-1; possible D gene TRBD1, 5 bases. Trimming left V 1 base short and J 4 bases short, with 20 bases between. There are 17 residues in the CDR3. CDR1 and CDR2 from the germline V gene are SGHRS and YFSETQ. The CDR3 bases are TGCGCCAGCAGCTTGTCCTTGGTTCGAGGGGACGCCACTGAAGCTTTCTTT. This codes for CASSLSLVRGDATEAFF.

This clonotype showed up just once. The V and J genes are TRBV30 and TRBJ1-2; 10 bases line up with TRBD1. The trim removed 1 base at V and 4 bases at J, leaving 9 bases unmatched. This CDR3 has 16 amino acids. From germline, CDR1 is GTSNPN and CDR2 SVGIG (reference sequence). CDR3 residues: CAWSDPRDRGFYGYTF. DNA for the CDR3: TGTGCCTGGAGTGACCCTCGGGACAGGGGTTTCTATGGCTACACCTTC.

The chain uses TRBV4-1 and TRBJ1-2; D might be TRBD1 (6 bases). The CDR3 consists of 15 residues. The germline CDR1 and CDR2 sequences are MGHRA and YSYEKL. V was shortened by 0 bases and J by 5 bases, with 13 bases between the two germline ends. For the CDR3, the DNA is TGCGCCAGCAGCCAAGATCAAGGACAGTCATATGGCTACACCTTC. As protein: CASSQDQGQSYGYTF.

The sample holds a few counts of this clonotype. V usage is TRBV4-2 and J usage is TRBJ1-5, with 7 bases aligning to TRBD1. There are 15 residues in the CDR3. After removal of 6 bases from V and 5 bases from J, the junction contained 10 bases not matched to a gene. The germline gives CDR1 LGHNA, CDR2 YNFKEQ. CDR3 sequence: CASSHREGQHQPQHF. The CDR3 DNA sequence: TGTGCCAGCAGTCACAGGGAGGGACAGCATCAGCCCCAGCATTTT.

This chain uses TRBV20-1 with TRBJ2-3, with 10 bases that match TRBD2. Germline CDR1 DFQATT, CDR2 SNEGSKA (reference sequence). The CDR3 length is 18 residues. V dropped 2 bases and J dropped 1; count of bases not matched to a gene: 12. The CDR3 sequence: CSARLTGPGTSGTDTQYF. Here the CDR3 DNA reads TGCAGTGCTAGACTAACCGGGCCCGGGACTAGCGGCACAGATACGCAGTATTTT.

This clonotype was seen more than once but under ten times. The chain links TRBV5-1 to TRBJ2-3; TRBD1 is a possible D gene (6 bases). CDR1 and CDR2 (germline): SGHRS, YFSETQ. This CDR3 has 19 amino acids. V shed 3 bases and J shed 4 bases, with 27 bases lying between them. CDR3 DNA sequence: TGCGCCAGCAGCTCTCCCCCGTTGACAGGCCTCCCGAGTCCAGATACGCAGTATTTT. Amino acid sequence: CASSSPPLTGLPSPDTQYF.

There are many counts of this clonotype. The chain combines TRBV20-1 with TRBJ1-1; no clear D. The CDR3 covers 15 residues. Looked up from germline, CDR1 is DFQATT and CDR2 is SNEGSKA (reference sequence). Trimming pared 4 bases from V and 1 base from J, leaving 16 bases between. The CDR3 nucleotides read TGCAGTGCTACGGGTCCAAGCCGGAAGAACACTGAAGCTTTCTTT. This gives the protein CSATGPSRKNTEAFF.

This sequence joins TRBV11-2 and TRBJ2-7; D might be TRBD1 or TRBD2, each matching 7 bases. The CDR3 extends over 18 amino acids. Germline V lookup: CDR1 SGHAT, CDR2 FQNNGV. Trimming removed 5 bases from V and 6 bases from J, with 29 bases in between. CDR3 amino acids: CASSPLRPWDSRGSEQYF. In nucleotides, the CDR3 is TGTGCCAGCAGCCCGCTACGGCCGTGGGACAGTCGCGGGAGCGAGCAGTACTTC.

Comment on this clonotype: Since a much larger clone is just one base distant, this may be a read error. V and J are TRBV20-1 and TRBJ2-7; no clear D. CDR3 size: 12 residues. Germline CDR1 is DFQATT and CDR2 is SNEGSKA (reference sequence). CDR3 region: CSATRAAYEQHF. CDR3 in DNA: TGCAGTGCCACTCGAGCCGCCTACGAGCAGCACTTC.

There are many counts of this clonotype. This chain links TRBV20-1 with TRBJ2-2; a possible D gene is TRBD2 (5 bases). V gave up 5 bases and J gave up 4 bases, with 14 bases separating them. Germline V CDR1 and CDR2: DFQATT, SNEGSKA (reference sequence). This CDR3 region has 14 residues. In DNA form, the CDR3 reads TGCAGTGCTCCCCGGTGGGAGAGCACCGGGGAGCTGTTTTTT. Translating gives CSAPRWESTGELFF.

This clonotype occurred many times. The gene calls are TRBV20-1 and TRBJ2-1; D remains unclear. The V gene lost 6 bases and the J gene lost 5 bases, with 23 bases spanning the gap. The CDR3 totals 16 residues. In germline, CDR1 is DFQATT, CDR2 SNEGSKA (reference sequence). CDR3 in DNA: TGCAGTGCGCCCGGCCTTGGCGTCCTACGTGACAATGAGCAGTTCTTC. Its translation: CSAPGLGVLRDNEQFF.

This clonotype was counted at least ten times. The V call is TRBV15, the J call TRBJ2-5; D perhaps matches TRBD2 (7 bases). The CDR3 totals 17 residues. Germline-derived CDR1 and CDR2 are LNHNV and YYDKDF (reference sequence). Trimming stripped 1 base from V and 1 base from J, with 16 bases between. CDR3 in amino acids: CATSRAQTGGIQETQYF. In DNA, the CDR3 is TGTGCCACCAGCAGAGCCCAAACGGGGGGCATCCAAGAGACCCAGTACTTC.

The CDR3 nucleotides read TGTGCCACCAGCAGAGAGAGGGTACGGGAGCTGTTTTTT. Residues: CATSRERVRELFF. The chain uses TRBV15 and TRBJ2-2; D is perhaps TRBD2 (5 bases). V was trimmed by 0 bases and J by 9 bases, leaving 8 bases between them. The CDR3 extends over 13 amino acids. Germline V gene sequence: CDR1 LNHNV, CDR2 YYDKDF (reference sequence).

This clonotype has ten or more counts. The chain links TRBV6-1 to TRBJ2-7, with D perhaps TRBD1 (5 bases). The germline gives CDR1 MNHNS, CDR2 SASEGT. The V and J ends lost 2 bases and 0 bases respectively, with 11 bases between them. CDR3 length: 15 amino acids. The CDR3 DNA reads as TGTGCCAGCAGTGAACGACAGTTAAGCTCCTACGAGCAGTACGTC. As protein: CASSERQLSSYEQYV.

This clonotype was found a few times. For the CDR3, the DNA is TGCAGTGCTCCAGACAGGGCTAGCAATCAGCCCCAGCATTTT. Residues: CSAPDRASNQPQHF. This chain uses TRBV20-1 with TRBJ1-5, with TRBD1 identical over 7 bases. The V segment lost 5 bases and the J segment 0 bases; nucleotides outside the gene matches: 4. The CDR3 spans 14 residues. Looked up from germline, CDR1 is DFQATT and CDR2 is SNEGSKA (reference sequence).

This rearrangement joins TRBV5-1 to TRBJ2-5; D is uncertain. V was trimmed by 1 base and J by 4 bases, leaving 14 bases between them. This CDR3 comprises 15 residues. The germline V gene has CDR1 SGHRS and CDR2 YFSETQ. CDR3 coding DNA: TGCGCCAGCAGCTTGATGCGTGGGATGACAGAGACCCAGTACTTC. It is translated as CASSLMRGMTETQYF.